Given below is one T cell receptor (beta chain) in context. What it binds is unknown. The repertoire was sequenced with immunoSEQ multiplex PCR; TCRdb's copy has only in-frame clones and lacks some. The table records around 90,000 clones, over 85% of them present only once. This entry comes from a study of graft-versus-host responses after intestinal transplantation. Study-wide background: Each of the recipients got a multivisceral, liver-intestinal, or isolated intestinal transplant. Anti-thymocyte globulin induction was given to all recipients, followed by tacrolimus and steroids for 3 to 4 years.

V was cut by 11 bases and J by 0 bases, with 17 bases left in between. The germline V gene encodes CDR1 MNHNS and CDR2 SASEGT. The CDR3 length is 14 residues. Regarding the study as a whole: GvH clones detected in recipient marrow included some appearing first in ileum or blood. Some patients had graft-donor T cell macrochimerism. In their allografts, the ratios of graft-versus-host to host-versus-graft T cell clones were high.

The sequence derives from a human donor who received an intestinal transplant. The sequences come from unstimulated CD4+ T cells sorted from spleen or lymph node cells, collected before intestinal transplant. The chain is built from TRBV6-1 and TRBJ2-7, with D possibly being TRBD1 (6 bases). Here the CDR3 reads CAAYRDNLSYEQYF. As DNA, the CDR3 is TGTGCCGCCTACCGGGACAATCTCTCCTACGAGCAGTACTTC.